This entry lists 4 T cell receptor beta chains sequenced from one sample in a study of post-analysis software for immune sequencing data. The study, taken as a whole, reports: There were five TRBV segments more frequent in patients than controls, and TRBV5-6, TRBV5-1 and TRBV20-1 were among them.

Prepared libraries of TCR beta cDNA carried unique molecular identifiers. Using its own MiXCR run on the PCR reads, TCRdb lists one record per CDR3 protein. The sample shows approximately 660,000 distinct CDR3 sequences, roughly three fifths of them seen only once. The antigens of these receptors remain unknown. The sequencing input was blood. These receptors all come from a girl under 10 years old with multiple sclerosis.

V is TRBV6-5 and J is TRBJ2-3; D might be TRBD1 or TRBD2, each matching 5 bases. With 2 bases removed from V and 6 bases from J, the gap between germline ends came to 21 bases. CDR3 size: 17 residues. Germline lookup yields CDR1 MNHEY and CDR2 SVGAGI. The CDR3 sequence is CASSYVGPTKATDTQYF. The CDR3 DNA follows: TGTGCCAGCAGTTACGTGGGACCCACGAAAGCAACGGATACGCAGTATTTT.

The rearrangement uses TRBV27 and TRBJ1-2; D is perhaps TRBD1 (5 bases). This CDR3 is built from 14 residues. V lost 3 bases and J 2 bases, leaving 10 bases between the germline ends. Germline values: CDR1 MNHEY, CDR2 SMNVEV (reference sequence). The CDR3 DNA reads TGTGCCAGCAGTTTGACCAGGGCGAACTATGGCTACACCTTC. Translating it yields CASSLTRANYGYTF.

The rearrangement joins TRBV14 to TRBJ1-1; D is perhaps TRBD1 (6 bases). Germline CDR1 SGHDN, CDR2 FVKESK. The CDR3 covers 15 residues. V was cut by 4 bases and J by 0 bases, with 12 bases left in between. The CDR3 DNA reads as TGTGCCAGCAGCCCTTACAGGGTTATGAACACTGAAGCTTTCTTT. This gives the protein CASSPYRVMNTEAFF.

This chain joins TRBV6-1 and TRBJ2-3; D gene ambiguous. Germline values: CDR1 MNHNS, CDR2 SASEGT. Trimming pared 8 bases from V and 0 bases from J, leaving 15 bases between. This CDR3 region has 15 residues. CDR3 amino acids: CASVVRWGSTDTQYF. The CDR3 DNA follows: TGTGCCAGCGTCGTAAGATGGGGTAGCACAGATACGCAGTATTTT.